This T cell receptor beta chain was captured by sequencing in a study of OX40 agonist ivuxolimab in advanced cancers. Study in general: Partial responses were observed in three patients, of whom one had hepatocellular carcinoma and two had cutaneous melanoma. Overall study results and limits: Dose levels from 0.1 to 3.0 mg/kg saw CD4+ and CD8+ blood T cells expand clonally by week 6. Among the nonresponders, some also had low normalized T-cell clonal expansion.

The assay was immunoSEQ multiplex PCR, and TCRdb's table has in-frame clones only and misses some. Here the sample spans roughly 50,000 clones, 80% to 90% being singletons. Points on this clone: Its antigen is currently unknown.

The CDR3 is made up of 19 amino acids. CDR1 is SGHNT and CDR2 is YENEEA in the germline V gene. V was clipped by 3 bases and J by 1 base, with 24 bases between them. Sampling times: baseline, cycle 4 day 1, cycle 7 day 1. The TCR was taken from an adult with an advanced solid tumor such as melanoma, head and neck, liver or kidney cancer. The chain joins TRBV11-3 to TRBJ1-1, with D perhaps matching TRBD1 (6 bases). The sample was CD4+ or CD8+ T cells sorted from blood, taken in a trial of the OX40 agonist ivuxolimab. CDR3: CASSLEQNRVGGPNTEAFF. CDR3 coding DNA: TGTGCCAGCAGCTTGGAACAGAACAGGGTCGGGGGCCCGAACACTGAAGCTTTCTTT.